The clone carrying this T cell receptor (beta chain) was counted between two and nine times. Its specificity is unknown. This specimen comes from a study of T cell clones after liver transplantation. The overall study: Apart from a few HCV-positive recipients, transplants were for non-autoimmune, non-viral reasons.

Here immunoSEQ multiplex PCR was the method, and the copy in TCRdb shows in-frame clones only, minus some. The table includes around 100,000 clones, 80% to 85% detected once. CD3+CD4+ and CD3+CD8+ cells were FACS-sorted from thawed unstimulated PBMCs. Germline CDR1 is ENHRY and CDR2 is SYGVKD. The CDR3 consists of 17 residues. Trimming took off 2 bases at V and 2 bases at J, with 19 bases between the two ends. Whole-study findings and limits: Migration into the graft, not deletion, may explain lost graft donor-reactive T cells.

Here the sequenced sample was CD4+ T cells from blood, taken before liver transplant. This sequence originates from a human donor who received a liver transplant. The chain employs TRBV10-3 and TRBJ2-7; possibly TRBD1 or TRBD2 for D (5 bases each). CDR3 sequence: CAISERGSTTGPYEQYF. CDR3 bases: TGTGCCATCAGTGAGAGAGGTAGCACGACGGGACCCTACGAGCAGTACTTC.